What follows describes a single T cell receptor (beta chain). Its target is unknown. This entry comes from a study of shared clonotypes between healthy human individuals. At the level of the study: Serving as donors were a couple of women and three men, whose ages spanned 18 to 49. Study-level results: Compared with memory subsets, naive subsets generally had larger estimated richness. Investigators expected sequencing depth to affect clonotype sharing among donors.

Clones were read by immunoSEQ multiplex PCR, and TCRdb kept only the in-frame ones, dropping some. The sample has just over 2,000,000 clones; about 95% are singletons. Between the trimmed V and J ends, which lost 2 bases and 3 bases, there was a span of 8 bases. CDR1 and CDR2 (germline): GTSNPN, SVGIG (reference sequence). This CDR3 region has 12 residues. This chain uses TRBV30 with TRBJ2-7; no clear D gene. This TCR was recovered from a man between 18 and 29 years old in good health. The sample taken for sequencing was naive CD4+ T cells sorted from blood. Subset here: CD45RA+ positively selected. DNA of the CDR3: TGTGCCTGGAGTAGTGAGCGCTACGAGCAGTACTTC. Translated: CAWSSERYEQYF.